A single sample is the source of the 19 T cell receptor beta chains below, sequenced in a study of CD8+ T cells in alopecia areata. It was cDNA, reverse transcribed from extracted RNA, that served as the sequencing template. This table comes from immunoSEQ multiplex PCR, and its TCRdb copy is limited to in-frame clones, with some not included. The sample lists 110,000 to 150,000 clones, roughly 50% occurring once. The source was CD4+ T cells sorted from blood, collected at week 0. These receptors were taken from a human donor with alopecia areata.

The chain is built from TRBV4-3 and TRBJ2-1; weak D call: TRBD2 (6 bases). The CDR3 extends over 15 amino acids. Trimming removed 4 bases at V and 7 bases at J, with 17 bases between. Germline V gives CDR1 LGHNA, CDR2 YSLEER. This CDR3 is CASSPGLPPGNEQFF. The CDR3 nucleotides are TGCGCCAGCAGCCCGGGACTCCCCCCTGGGAATGAGCAGTTCTTC.

The gene calls are TRBV27 and TRBJ1-1; D is perhaps TRBD1 (5 bases). The ends were cut back, 8 bases at V and 0 bases at J, with 16 bases in the middle. This CDR3 has 15 residues. The germline V gene encodes CDR1 MNHEY and CDR2 SMNVEV (reference sequence). The CDR3 DNA follows: TGTGCCAGCCGGGAGGGGAGACACGTGAACACTGAAGCTTTCTTT. Translating gives CASREGRHVNTEAFF.

The V gene is TRBV21-1, the J gene TRBJ2-5; TRBD2, as called in the table, went unchecked against the DNA. TRBV21-1 represents a pseudogene. The length of the CDR3 is 17 residues. CDR3 sequence reads: CASSKGDFRGGRKTQYF. The CDR3 nucleotides are TGTGCCAGCAGCAAAGGGGATTTTCGGGGGGGCCGAAAGACCCAGTACTTC.

The V and J genes are TRBV30 and TRBJ2-1; D is unresolved. This CDR3 contains 14 residues. Germline assignment: CDR1 GTSNPN and CDR2 SVGIG (reference sequence). With 0 bases removed from V and 6 bases from J, the gap between germline ends came to 12 bases. In DNA, the CDR3 is TGTGCCTGGAGTGTGGTGATTGAAGGCAATGAGCAGTTCTTC. Its protein is CAWSVVIEGNEQFF.

This clone appeared once. This chain uses TRBV4-1 with TRBJ2-2; D call uncertain. The CDR3 spans 16 residues. Trimming cost V 1 base and J 9 bases, with 18 bases left between them. Germline lookup yields CDR1 MGHRA and CDR2 YSYEKL. The CDR3 coding sequence is TGCGCCAGCAGCCAAGGACTCTCCACAACTTCCCGGGAGCTGTTTTTT. Encoded protein: CASSQGLSTTSRELFF.

The CDR3 here is CASNRDQLNTGELFF. CDR3 nucleotides: TGCGCCAGCAACCGGGACCAGCTTAACACCGGGGAGCTGTTTTTT. The rearrangement uses TRBV5-1 and TRBJ2-2; D is tentatively TRBD1 or TRBD2 (5 bases each). Trimming left V 6 bases short and J 2 bases short, with 14 bases between. Germline CDR1 SGHRS, CDR2 YFSETQ. The CDR3 covers 15 residues.

This chain links TRBV5-1 with TRBJ2-7; D may be TRBD1 (6 bases). The ends were cut back, 4 bases at V and 0 bases at J, with 8 bases in the middle. CDR3 length: 13 amino acids. Germline V gene sequence: CDR1 SGHRS, CDR2 YFSETQ. DNA for the CDR3: TGCGCCAGCAGCATGGACAGCTCCTACGAGCAGTACTTC. Protein product: CASSMDSSYEQYF. The whole variable domain, filled in from reference TRBV5-1 and TRBJ2-7, reads KAGVTQTPRYLIKTRGQQVTLSCSPISGHRSVSWYQQTPGQGLQFLFEYFSETQRNKGNFPGRFSGRQFSNSRSEMNVSTLELGDSALYLCASSMDSSYEQYFGPGTRLTVT.

This chain connects TRBV5-6 to TRBJ2-3; D not resolved. The CDR3 covers 11 residues. Deletions cut 3 bases from V and 3 bases from J, with 2 bases between. Germline V gene lookup returns CDR1 SGHDT and CDR2 YYEEEE. The CDR3 coding sequence is TGTGCCAGCAGCTGGACAGATACGCAGTATTTT. Its protein is CASSWTDTQYF.

This clone was observed a few times. This sequence joins TRBV6-5 and TRBJ1-5; D is undetermined. V gave up 7 bases and J gave up 3 bases, with 13 bases separating them. Germline-derived CDR1 and CDR2 are MNHEY and SVGAGI. There are 14 residues in the CDR3. The CDR3: CASTPAQSNQPQHF. The DNA of the CDR3 is TGTGCCAGCACCCCGGCACAGTCCAATCAGCCCCAGCATTTT.

This clone was observed a few times. The chain joins TRBV7-2 to TRBJ2-3, with D maybe TRBD2 (6 bases). Trimming took off 3 bases at V and 9 bases at J, with 10 bases between the two ends. Germline V gives CDR1 SGHTA, CDR2 FQGNSA. The length of the CDR3 is 12 residues. DNA for the CDR3: TGTGCCAGCAGCTTCTCTGCGGGGACGCAGTATTTT. This sequence encodes CASSFSAGTQYF.

The chain recombines TRBV30 with TRBJ1-2; no reliable D call. The V gene's germline CDR1 is GTSNPN and CDR2 SVGIG (reference sequence). The V end was cut by 4 bases, the J end by 7 bases, with 10 bases between. The length of the CDR3 is 11 residues. CDR3 loop: CAWTTEGGYTF. The CDR3 nucleotides are TGTGCCTGGACAACCGAAGGTGGCTACACCTTC.

The chain carries TRBV7-2 and TRBJ1-2; 7 bases match TRBD1. The ends lost 2 bases at V and 4 bases at J; junction bases unmatched: 4. Germline CDR1 SGHTA, CDR2 FQGNSA. CDR3 length: 14 amino acids. The CDR3 is CASSLLGQTYGYTF. The DNA for the CDR3 is TGTGCCAGCAGCTTACTGGGACAGACCTATGGCTACACCTTC.

The rearrangement joins TRBV5-1 to TRBJ2-3; 7 bases line up with TRBD2. The CDR3 totals 15 residues. J lost 2 bases, V lost 7 bases, and 10 bases had no gene match. Germline CDR1 reads SGHRS; CDR2 reads YFSETQ. The CDR3 reads CASRPVLAATDTQYF. The CDR3 DNA reads TGCGCCAGCCGCCCGGTTCTAGCGGCCACAGATACGCAGTATTTT.

V usage is TRBV19 and J usage is TRBJ2-5; no reliable D call. Germline CDR1 and CDR2: LNHDA and SQIVND (reference sequence). V was trimmed by 8 bases and J by 3 bases, leaving 10 bases between them. This CDR3 region has 12 residues. CDR3 sequence (DNA): TGTGCCAGTTCAGCCCTGGAAGAGACCCAGTACTTC. Amino acid sequence: CASSALEETQYF.

In the case of this clone: One junction end disagrees with the germline gene, perhaps due to a read error. The genes are TRBV7-2 and TRBJ1-6; the D is unclear. Per the germline V gene, CDR1 is SGHTA and CDR2 is FQGNSA. The CDR3 spans 12 residues. The CDR3 sequence: CASSLDLGPVAF. In DNA, the CDR3 is TGTGCCAGCAGCTTAGATCTCGGGCCCGTGGCCTTT.

The chain carries TRBV9 and TRBJ1-1; the D is unclear. Germline CDR1 SGDLS, CDR2 YYNGEE. V dropped 2 bases and J dropped 5 bases, with 16 bases sitting between them. The CDR3 covers 15 residues. CDR3 amino acids: CASSVMGYADTEAFF. The CDR3, as DNA: TGTGCCAGCAGCGTTATGGGTTATGCTGATACTGAAGCTTTCTTT. The complete variable domain, with remaining parts taken from reference TRBV9 and TRBJ1-1, reads DSGVTQTPKHLITATGQRVTLRCSPRSGDLSVYWYQQSLDQGLQFLIQYYNGEERAKGNILERFSAQQFPDLHSELNLSSLELGDSALYFCASSVMGYADTEAFFGQGTRLTVV.

This chain joins TRBV7-9 and TRBJ2-7; 11 positions match TRBD2. CDR1 is SEHNR, CDR2 FQNEAQ, per germline (reference sequence). This CDR3 has 16 amino acids. Trimming removed 0 bases from V and 5 bases from J; junction bases left unmatched: 6. In nucleotides, the CDR3 is TGTGCCAGCAGCTTAGCAATCCTAGCGGGGGGCGACGAGCAGTACTTC. Its protein product is CASSLAILAGGDEQYF.

This clone has a handful of counts. The CDR3 DNA reads TGTGCCAGTAGTAAGGGGGACTATGGCTACACCTTC. This gives the protein CASSKGDYGYTF. The genes are TRBV19 and TRBJ1-2; possible D gene TRBD1, 6 bases. The CDR3 spans 12 residues. The V gene lost 4 bases and the J gene lost 3 bases, with 6 bases spanning the gap. From germline, CDR1 is LNHDA and CDR2 SQIVND (reference sequence).

This clone was seen only a few times. The chain is built from TRBV4-3 and TRBJ2-5; D not certain. The germline gives CDR1 LGHNA, CDR2 YSLEER. This CDR3 has 13 residues. Trimming took off 0 bases at V and 7 bases at J, with 9 bases between the two ends. This CDR3 reads CASSQDTGGTQYF. In DNA, the CDR3 is TGCGCCAGCAGCCAAGATACCGGTGGGACCCAGTACTTC.